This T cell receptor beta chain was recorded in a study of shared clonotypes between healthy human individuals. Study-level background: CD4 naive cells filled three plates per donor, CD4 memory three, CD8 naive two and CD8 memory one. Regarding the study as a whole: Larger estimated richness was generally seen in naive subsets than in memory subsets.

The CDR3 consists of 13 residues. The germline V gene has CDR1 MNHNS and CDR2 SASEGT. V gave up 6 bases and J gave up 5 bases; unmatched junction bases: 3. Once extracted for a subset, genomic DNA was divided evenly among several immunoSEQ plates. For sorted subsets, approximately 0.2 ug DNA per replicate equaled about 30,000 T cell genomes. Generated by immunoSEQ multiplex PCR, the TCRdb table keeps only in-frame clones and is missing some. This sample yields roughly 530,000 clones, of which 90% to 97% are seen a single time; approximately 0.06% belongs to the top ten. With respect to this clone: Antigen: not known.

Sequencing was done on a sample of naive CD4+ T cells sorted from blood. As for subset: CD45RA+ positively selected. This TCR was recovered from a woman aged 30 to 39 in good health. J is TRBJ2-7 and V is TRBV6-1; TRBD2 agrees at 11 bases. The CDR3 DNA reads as TGTGCCAGCAGACTAGCGGGAGTAGACGAGCAGTACTTC. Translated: CASRLAGVDEQYF.